This TCR beta chain was documented in a study of CD8+ T cells in alopecia areata. Sequencing used cDNA as its template, made by extracting RNA and reverse transcribing it. Only in-frame clones appear in the TCRdb table, and some are missing; sequencing was by immunoSEQ multiplex PCR. The data show about 270,000 clones, around three fifths seen once. Germline V gene lookup returns CDR1 SNHLY and CDR2 FYNNEI. The CDR3 loop spans 11 amino acids. Trimming pared 3 bases from V and 10 bases from J, leaving 4 bases between. The study, taken as a whole, reports: An increase in clonality over normal scalp was evident in lesional scalp, especially alopecia totalis/universalis. Treatment with tofacitinib significantly lowered scalp clonality and reduced expanded CD8+ clones among the top 100. Scalp and blood samples kept many expanded lesional clones throughout tofacitinib.

Concerning this clone: Its specificity is not known.

Sample treatment: oral pan-JAK inhibitor, 5-10 mg twice daily. The V gene is TRBV2, the J gene TRBJ1-6; D is unclear. Sequenced here: CD4+ T cells sorted from blood, sampled at approximately week 52, from a patient treated with tofacitinib. This receptor was taken from a human donor with alopecia areata. The CDR3 nucleotides are TGTGCCAGCAGTGATCAGTCACCCCTCCACTTT. Translation: CASSDQSPLHF.